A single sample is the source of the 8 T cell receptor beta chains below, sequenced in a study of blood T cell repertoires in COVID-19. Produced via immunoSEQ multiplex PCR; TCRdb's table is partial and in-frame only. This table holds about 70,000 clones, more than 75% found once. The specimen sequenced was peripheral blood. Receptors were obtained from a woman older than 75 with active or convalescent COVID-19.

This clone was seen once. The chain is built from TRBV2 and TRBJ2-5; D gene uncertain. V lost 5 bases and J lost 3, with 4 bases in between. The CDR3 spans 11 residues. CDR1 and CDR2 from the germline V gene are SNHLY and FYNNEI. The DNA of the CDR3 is TGTGCCAGCAGTTTTAAAGAGACCCAGTACTTC. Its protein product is CASSFKETQYF. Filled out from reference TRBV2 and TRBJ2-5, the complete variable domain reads EPEVTQTPSHQVTQMGQEVILRCVPISNHLYFYWYRQILGQKVEFLVSFYNNEISEKSEIFDDQFSVERPDGSNFTLKIRSTKLEDSAMYFCASSFKETQYFGPGTRLLVL.

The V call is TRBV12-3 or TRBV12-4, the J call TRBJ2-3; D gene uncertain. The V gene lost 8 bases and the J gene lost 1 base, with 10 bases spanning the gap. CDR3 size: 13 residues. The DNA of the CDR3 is TGTGCCAGCGCCCCCTACCGCACAGATACGCAGTATTTT. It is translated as CASAPYRTDTQYF.

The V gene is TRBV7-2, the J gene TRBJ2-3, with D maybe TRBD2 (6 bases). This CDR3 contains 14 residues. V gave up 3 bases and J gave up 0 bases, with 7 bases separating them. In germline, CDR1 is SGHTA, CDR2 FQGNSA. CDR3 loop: CASSFGGSTDTQYF. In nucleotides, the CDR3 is TGTGCCAGCAGCTTTGGAGGGAGCACAGATACGCAGTATTTT.

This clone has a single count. CDR3 protein: CASSVVDRGNSPLHF. The CDR3 DNA follows: TGTGCCAGCAGCGTAGTCGACAGGGGGAATTCACCCCTCCACTTT. The rearrangement joins TRBV9 to TRBJ1-6, with 9 bases lining up with TRBD1. CDR1 is SGDLS and CDR2 is YYNGEE in the germline V gene. The length of the CDR3 is 15 residues. The V segment lost 0 bases and the J segment 7 bases; nucleotides outside the gene matches: 2.

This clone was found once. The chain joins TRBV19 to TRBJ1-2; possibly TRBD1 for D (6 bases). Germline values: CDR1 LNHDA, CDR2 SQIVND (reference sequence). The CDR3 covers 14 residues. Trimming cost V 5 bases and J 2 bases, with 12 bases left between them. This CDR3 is CASSGLDRNYGYTF. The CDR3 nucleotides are TGTGCCAGTAGTGGCTTGGACAGAAACTATGGCTACACCTTC.

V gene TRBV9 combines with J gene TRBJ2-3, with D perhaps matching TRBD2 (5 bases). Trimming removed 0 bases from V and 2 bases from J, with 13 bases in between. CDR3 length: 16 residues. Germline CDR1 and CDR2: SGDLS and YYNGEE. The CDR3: CASSVGGSTFTDTQYF. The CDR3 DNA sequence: TGTGCCAGCAGCGTAGGCGGGTCGACTTTCACAGATACGCAGTATTTT. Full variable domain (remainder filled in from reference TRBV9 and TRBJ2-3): DSGVTQTPKHLITATGQRVTLRCSPRSGDLSVYWYQQSLDQGLQFLIQYYNGEERAKGNILERFSAQQFPDLHSELNLSSLELGDSALYFCASSVGGSTFTDTQYFGPGTRLTVL.

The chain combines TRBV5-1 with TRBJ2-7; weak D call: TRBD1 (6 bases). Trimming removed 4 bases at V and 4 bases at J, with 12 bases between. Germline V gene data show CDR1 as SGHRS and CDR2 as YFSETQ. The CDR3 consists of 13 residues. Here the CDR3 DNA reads TGCGCCAGCAGCAGGCAGGGGAGATACGAGCAGTACTTC. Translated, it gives CASSRQGRYEQYF.

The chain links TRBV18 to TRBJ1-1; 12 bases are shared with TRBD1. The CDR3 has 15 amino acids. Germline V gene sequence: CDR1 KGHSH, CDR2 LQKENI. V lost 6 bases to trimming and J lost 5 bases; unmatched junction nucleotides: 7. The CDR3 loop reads CASSSGQGADTEAFF. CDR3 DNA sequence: TGTGCCAGCTCGTCGGGACAGGGGGCAGATACTGAAGCTTTCTTT.